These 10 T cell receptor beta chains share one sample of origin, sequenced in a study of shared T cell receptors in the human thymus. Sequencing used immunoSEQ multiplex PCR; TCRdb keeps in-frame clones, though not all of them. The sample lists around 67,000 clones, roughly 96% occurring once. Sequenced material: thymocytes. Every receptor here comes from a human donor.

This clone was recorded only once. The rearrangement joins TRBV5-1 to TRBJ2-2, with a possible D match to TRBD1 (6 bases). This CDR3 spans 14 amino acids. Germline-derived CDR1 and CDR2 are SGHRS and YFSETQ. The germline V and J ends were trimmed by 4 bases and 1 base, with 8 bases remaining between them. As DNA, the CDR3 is TGCGCCAGCAGCCAGGGACAGAACACCGGGGAGCTGTTTTTT. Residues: CASSQGQNTGELFF.

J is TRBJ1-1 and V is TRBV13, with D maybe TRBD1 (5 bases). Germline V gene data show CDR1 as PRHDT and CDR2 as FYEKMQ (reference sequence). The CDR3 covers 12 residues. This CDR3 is CAAGGIITEAFF. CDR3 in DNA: TGTGCAGCGGGGGGGATTATCACTGAAGCTTTCTTT. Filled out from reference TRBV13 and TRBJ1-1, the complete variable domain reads AAGVIQSPRHLIKEKRETATLKCYPIPRHDTVYWYQQGPGQDPQFLISFYEKMQSDKGSIPDRFSAQQFSDYHSELNMSSLELGDSALYFCAAGGIITEAFFGQGTRLTVV.

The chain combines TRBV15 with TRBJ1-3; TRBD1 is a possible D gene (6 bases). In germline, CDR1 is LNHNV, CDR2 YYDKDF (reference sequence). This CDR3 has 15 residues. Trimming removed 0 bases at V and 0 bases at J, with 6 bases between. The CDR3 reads CATSRDRGSGNTIYF. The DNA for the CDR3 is TGTGCCACCAGCAGAGACAGGGGCTCTGGAAACACCATATATTTT.

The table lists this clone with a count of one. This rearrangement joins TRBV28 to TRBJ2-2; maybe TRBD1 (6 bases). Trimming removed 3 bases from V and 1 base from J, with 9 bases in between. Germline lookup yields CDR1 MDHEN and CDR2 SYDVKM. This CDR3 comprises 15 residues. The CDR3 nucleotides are TGTGCCAGCAGTTTTTACAGGGAGAACACCGGGGAGCTGTTTTTT. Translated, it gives CASSFYRENTGELFF. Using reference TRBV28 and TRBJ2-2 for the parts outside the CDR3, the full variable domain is DVKVTQSSRYLVKRTGEKVFLECVQDMDHENMFWYRQDPGLGLRLIYFSYDVKMKEKGDIPEGYSVSREKKERFSLILESASTNQTSMYLCASSFYRENTGELFFGEGSRLTVL.

CDR3 region: CASSPRMDYEQYF. CDR3 in DNA: TGTGCCAGCAGCCCCCGGATGGACTACGAGCAGTACTTC. The rearrangement uses TRBV6-5 and TRBJ2-7; D is uncertain. The CDR3 contains 13 residues. The V end lost 6 bases, the J end lost 3 bases, and 12 bases lay between the germline ends. Germline V gene lookup returns CDR1 MNHEY and CDR2 SVGAGI.

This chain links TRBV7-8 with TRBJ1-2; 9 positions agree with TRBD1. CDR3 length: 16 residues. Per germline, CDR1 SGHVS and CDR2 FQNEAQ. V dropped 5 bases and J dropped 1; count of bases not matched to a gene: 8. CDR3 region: CASSMDRGILNYGYTF. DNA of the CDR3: TGTGCCAGCAGCATGGACAGGGGTATCCTTAACTATGGCTACACCTTC.

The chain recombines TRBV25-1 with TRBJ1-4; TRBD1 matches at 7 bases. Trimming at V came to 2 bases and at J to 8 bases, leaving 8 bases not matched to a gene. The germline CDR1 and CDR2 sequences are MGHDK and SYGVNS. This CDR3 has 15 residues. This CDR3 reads CASSEGAQGWEKLFF. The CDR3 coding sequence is TGTGCCAGCAGTGAAGGGGCACAGGGGTGGGAAAAACTGTTTTTT.

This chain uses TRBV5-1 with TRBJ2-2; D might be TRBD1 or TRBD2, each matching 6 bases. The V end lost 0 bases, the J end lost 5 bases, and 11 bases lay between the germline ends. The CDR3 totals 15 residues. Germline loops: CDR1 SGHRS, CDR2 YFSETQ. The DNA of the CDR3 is TGCGCCAGCAGCTTGGTGGAGGGGGGAACCGGGGAGCTGTTTTTT. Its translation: CASSLVEGGTGELFF.

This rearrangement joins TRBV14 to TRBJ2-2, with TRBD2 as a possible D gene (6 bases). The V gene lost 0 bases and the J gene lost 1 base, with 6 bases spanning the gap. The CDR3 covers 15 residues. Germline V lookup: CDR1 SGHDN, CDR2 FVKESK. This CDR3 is CASSQEGLNTGELFF. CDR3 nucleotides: TGTGCCAGCAGCCAAGAGGGACTGAACACCGGGGAGCTGTTTTTT.

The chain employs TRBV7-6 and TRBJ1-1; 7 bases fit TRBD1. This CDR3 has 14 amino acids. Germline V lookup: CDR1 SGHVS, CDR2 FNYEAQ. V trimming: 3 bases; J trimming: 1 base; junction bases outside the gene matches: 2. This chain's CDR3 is CASSFDRANTEAFF. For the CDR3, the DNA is TGTGCCAGCAGCTTCGACAGGGCGAACACTGAAGCTTTCTTT.